Following are 2 T cell receptor beta chains from one sample sequenced in a study of response to subunit inactivated influenza vaccine. Using its own MiXCR run on the RT-PCR reads, TCRdb lists one record per CDR3 protein. The data show approximately 530,000 distinct CDR3 sequences, 6.5% to 8% seen once. Material: PBMCs from blood, obtained less than 30 months after vaccination. The receptors stem from a man between 50 and 75 years old who received an inactivated influenza vaccine.

In its sample, this clonotype was seen a few times. V usage is TRBV18 and J usage is TRBJ2-1, with D possibly TRBD1 on 5 matching bases. Trimming removed 0 bases from V and 7 bases from J, with 13 bases in between. The germline CDR1 and CDR2 sequences are KGHSH and LQKENI. The CDR3 consists of 15 residues. The CDR3 region is CASSPPSRARNEQFF. In DNA, the CDR3 is TGTGCCAGCTCACCACCGAGCAGGGCACGAAATGAGCAGTTCTTC.

The table lists this clonotype with a few counts. The chain joins TRBV2 to TRBJ2-5; D may match TRBD1 or TRBD2 (6 bases each). This CDR3 is built from 15 residues. V was shortened by 3 bases and J by 4 bases, with 15 bases between the two germline ends. Germline CDR1 reads SNHLY; CDR2 reads FYNNEI. CDR3 amino acids: CASSDGGGGTETQYF. CDR3 nucleotides: TGTGCCAGCAGTGACGGTGGAGGGGGGACAGAGACCCAGTACTTC.